The 20 T cell receptor beta chains below were found in one sample sequenced in a study of blood T cell repertoires in COVID-19. TCRdb's copy holds only in-frame clones and misses some; the assay was immunoSEQ multiplex PCR. The sample holds about 100,000 clones, just under 85% seen once. The sample taken for sequencing was peripheral blood. These receptors were obtained from a man aged 50 to 60 with active or convalescent COVID-19.

Only one count was recorded for this clone. The CDR3 spells CSASRVYGYTF. The CDR3 bases are TGCAGTGCTAGCCGGGTATATGGCTACACCTTC. The chain joins TRBV20-1 to TRBJ1-2; D uncertain. The germline gives CDR1 DFQATT, CDR2 SNEGSKA (reference sequence). CDR3 length: 11 amino acids. Trimming shortened V by 3 bases and J by 5 bases, and 7 bases separated the two germline ends.

The chain joins TRBV12-3 or TRBV12-4 to TRBJ1-2; D uncertain. The CDR3 has 13 residues. V was cut by 6 bases and J by 7 bases, with 15 bases left in between. The CDR3 protein is CASSDGERSGYTF. The CDR3 nucleotides read TGTGCCAGCAGCGATGGAGAAAGATCTGGCTACACCTTC.

The chain combines TRBV12-3 or TRBV12-4 with TRBJ2-1; 9 bases align to TRBD2. With V trimmed by 3 bases and J by 13 bases, 7 bases remained unmatched. CDR3 size: 13 residues. The CDR3 nucleotides are TGTGCCAGCAGTTTGCGGGAGGGCCTTGGACAGTTCTTC. This gives the protein CASSLREGLGQFF.

This chain links TRBV10-3 with TRBJ2-5, with TRBD1 identical over 8 bases. Trimming at V came to 6 bases and at J to 5 bases, leaving 8 bases not matched to a gene. The CDR3 is 14 residues long. Looked up from germline, CDR1 is ENHRY and CDR2 is SYGVKD. DNA of the CDR3: TGTGCCATCAGCGAAACAGGGGGAAGGGAGACCCAGTACTTC. This encodes CAISETGGRETQYF.

The rearrangement joins TRBV30 to TRBJ2-1, with 10 bases aligning to TRBD2. CDR3 size: 15 residues. V trimming: 1 base; J trimming: 4 bases; junction bases outside the gene matches: 4. From germline, CDR1 is GTSNPN and CDR2 SVGIG (reference sequence). CDR3 coding DNA: TGTGCCTGGAGTGGGACTAGCGGCTTTTACAATGAGCAGTTCTTC. As protein: CAWSGTSGFYNEQFF.

The rearrangement links TRBV18 to TRBJ2-5, with TRBD1 identical over 7 bases. CDR3 length equals 13 residues. Germline V gives CDR1 KGHSH, CDR2 LQKENI. Trimming at V came to 5 bases and at J to 4 bases, leaving 4 bases not matched to a gene. The CDR3 DNA follows: TGTGCCAGCTCAAAAGACAGGGTAGAGACCCAGTACTTC. It encodes CASSKDRVETQYF.

This clone was observed a handful of times. The rearrangement uses TRBV2 and TRBJ2-6, with 7 bases fitting TRBD1. The CDR3 contains 16 residues. Germline CDR1 and CDR2: SNHLY and FYNNEI. V trimming: 6 bases; J trimming: 2 bases; junction bases outside the gene matches: 7. CDR3 region: CASSRDSEAGANVLTF. The CDR3 DNA reads TGTGCCAGCAGCCGGGACAGCGAAGCTGGGGCCAACGTCCTGACTTTC.

This clone came up once. The chain employs TRBV28 and TRBJ2-1; D possibly corresponds to TRBD2 (6 bases). Germline V gene data show CDR1 as MDHEN and CDR2 as SYDVKM. There are 14 residues in the CDR3. Trimming shortened V by 3 bases and J by 8 bases, and 14 bases separated the two germline ends. CDR3 bases: TGTGCCAGCAGTTTGAGTGGGAGGTGGGATGAGCAGTTCTTC. Translated, it gives CASSLSGRWDEQFF.

The chain links TRBV7-2 to TRBJ1-2; the D gene is possibly TRBD1 (5 bases). V lost 6 bases, J lost 8 bases, and 22 bases lay in between. Germline lookup yields CDR1 SGHTA and CDR2 FQGNSA. This CDR3 spans 15 amino acids. The CDR3 reads CASSPRQLGPWGYTF. CDR3 bases: TGTGCCAGCAGTCCGCGACAGTTAGGTCCTTGGGGCTACACCTTC.

The count of this clone is one. This rearrangement joins TRBV19 to TRBJ1-5; 10 bases line up with TRBD1. Trimming cost V 4 bases and J 4 bases; bases outside gene matches: 10. Germline V CDR1 and CDR2: LNHDA, SQIVND (reference sequence). CDR3 size: 17 residues. Here the CDR3 DNA reads TGTGCCAGTAGTACCAGCCCGTGGGACAGGGGTAATCAGCCCCAGCATTTT. It specifies CASSTSPWDRGNQPQHF.

This clone was found once. Here the CDR3 reads CASSPELATPATNEKLFF. The CDR3 coding sequence is TGTGCCAGCTCACCGGAATTGGCGACTCCTGCAACTAATGAAAAACTGTTTTTT. The V gene is TRBV18, the J gene TRBJ1-4; D not certain. V lost 3 bases and J 0 bases, leaving 17 bases between the germline ends. The length of the CDR3 is 18 residues. The V gene's germline CDR1 is KGHSH and CDR2 LQKENI.

This chain links TRBV30 with TRBJ2-5, with 10 bases lining up with TRBD2. Germline V gene lookup returns CDR1 GTSNPN and CDR2 SVGIG (reference sequence). V lost 5 bases to trimming and J lost 5 bases; unmatched junction nucleotides: 8. This CDR3 comprises 14 residues. The CDR3 nucleotides are TGTGCCTGGGATAGGACTAGCGGACTTGAGACCCAGTACTTC. Encoded protein: CAWDRTSGLETQYF. The complete variable domain, with remaining parts taken from reference TRBV30 and TRBJ2-5, reads SQTIHQWPATLVQPVGSPLSLECTVEGTSNPNLYWYRQAAGRGLQLLFYSVGIGQISSEVPQNLSASRPQDRQFILSSKKLLLSDSGFYLCAWDRTSGLETQYFGPGTRLLVL.

The chain joins TRBV27 to TRBJ1-2; 10 bases are a match to TRBD1. Per germline, CDR1 MNHEY and CDR2 SMNVEV (reference sequence). V dropped 5 bases and J dropped 6; count of bases not matched to a gene: 9. The CDR3 loop spans 15 amino acids. In DNA form, the CDR3 reads TGTGCCAGCAGTGGGGGACAGGGGATATCCGATGGCTACACCTTC. This gives the protein CASSGGQGISDGYTF.

This chain links TRBV24-1 with TRBJ1-1, with D maybe TRBD1 (5 bases). There are 13 residues in the CDR3. CDR1 is KGHDR, CDR2 SFDVKD, per germline. Trimming removed 4 bases at V and 8 bases at J, with 13 bases between. The CDR3 spells CATSDFGGSEAFF. CDR3 nucleotide sequence: TGTGCCACCAGTGACTTCGGGGGTTCCGAAGCTTTCTTT.

The J gene is TRBJ2-1, the V gene TRBV7-3, with TRBD1 matching over 9 bases. Trimming removed 4 bases from V and 8 bases from J; junction bases left unmatched: 6. The germline V gene encodes CDR1 SGHTA and CDR2 FQGTGA. The CDR3 contains 14 residues. The CDR3 DNA reads as TGTGCCAGCAGCTCAGGACAGGGGTGGGATGAGCAGTTCTTC. As protein: CASSSGQGWDEQFF.

The CDR3 sequence is CASSPNLTGPYGYTF. In DNA form, the CDR3 reads TGTGCCAGCAGCCCCAATTTGACAGGGCCCTATGGCTACACCTTC. J is TRBJ1-2 and V is TRBV5-4, with 7 bases matching TRBD1. Losses at the gene ends were 4 bases for V and 4 bases for J; bases not matched to a gene: 10. Germline V CDR1 and CDR2: SGHNT, YYREEE (reference sequence). The CDR3 spans 15 residues. Complete variable domain (other parts from reference TRBV5-4 and TRBJ1-2): ETGVTQSPTHLIKTRGQQVTLRCSSQSGHNTVSWYQQALGQGPQFIFQYYREEENGRGNFPPRFSGLQFPNYSSELNVNALELDDSALYLCASSPNLTGPYGYTFGSGTRLTVV.

The J gene is TRBJ1-1, the V gene TRBV27, with 8 bases fitting TRBD1. The CDR3 is 15 residues long. Germline-derived CDR1 and CDR2 are MNHEY and SMNVEV (reference sequence). With 7 bases clipped from V and 3 bases from J, the junction kept 10 bases outside the gene matches. DNA of the CDR3: TGTGCCAGCATGGGACAGGCGGACTTGGACACTGAAGCTTTCTTT. Translated, it gives CASMGQADLDTEAFF.

The chain combines TRBV24-1 with TRBJ2-5, with D possibly TRBD1 on 6 matching bases. This CDR3 contains 12 residues. V lost 5 bases and J lost 5, with 8 bases in between. CDR1 KGHDR and CDR2 SFDVKD come from the germline V gene. This CDR3 reads CATSATGETQYF. CDR3 coding DNA: TGTGCCACCAGTGCCACAGGGGAGACCCAGTACTTC.

The V and J genes are TRBV11-2 and TRBJ1-1, with 7 nucleotides matching TRBD1. V shed 5 bases, J shed 6 bases, and the junction held 9 bases outside the gene matches. Germline values: CDR1 SGHAT, CDR2 FQNNGV. The CDR3 consists of 14 residues. CDR3 DNA: TGTGCCAGCAGCCTAACAGGGGCCGGAGCTGAAGCTTTCTTT. Translated, it gives CASSLTGAGAEAFF.

This clone was seen a few times. This rearrangement joins TRBV10-3 to TRBJ1-1; tentative D call: TRBD1 (5 bases). The CDR3 extends over 15 amino acids. Germline V lookup: CDR1 ENHRY, CDR2 SYGVKD. Trimming removed 8 bases at V and 5 bases at J, with 21 bases between. The CDR3 bases are TGTGCCATCGGTATCACAGGTCGACGAAAGACTGAAGCTTTCTTT. This translates into CAIGITGRRKTEAFF.